This T cell receptor (beta chain) stems from a study of T cell responses to AZD1222 COVID-19 vaccine (dated by TCRdb to about 2021). For the wider study: A total of just over 230 trial participants underwent TCR sequencing, of whom roughly 210 had received two doses of AZD1222 and around 25 had received two doses of the MenACWY control vaccine. Enrollment into the trials was organized by age into subgroups of 18-55, 56-69 and 70-plus years, and those subgroups contained approximately 150, 30 and 60 TCR-sequenced participants, respectively.

The CDR3 regions of human TCRbeta chains were analyzed by immunosequencing. The source study handled its data this way. TCRs in the repertoires were matched against a reference library of SARS-CoV-2-specific TCRs that had been generated with the MIRA antigen-specificity platform. Breadth was defined as the fraction of unique TCRs that were SARS-CoV-2-associated. Depth was defined as the fraction of total T cells that were SARS-CoV-2-associated. Using the MIRA data, every spike-specific TCR was mapped to the spike region that the TCR reacted to and assigned to either a CD4 or a CD8 class. Log10-transformed breadth and depth values were compared by one-way ANOVA with Sidak's multiple comparisons tests. Held by TCRdb, this immuneACCESS table contains in-frame sequences only and omits some clones. Under half of the omission traces to an unresolved V gene where checked; the cause of the rest is unknown. That table supplies the V and J calls and clone size; D and trimming were determined from the DNA. The sample table lists approximately 200,000 clones, roughly 92% of them with a count of one. The top ten constitute over 0.95% of the sample.

As to this clone: No antigen is known for it. No quality values exist for individual bases; no much larger clone is one base distant.

Trimming takes 6 bases from V and 1 base from J, and the germline ends sit 12 bases apart. CDR3 length: 15 amino acids, cysteine to phenylalanine. Of the read, only the CDR3 DNA is kept; its 45 bases are in frame from base 1. The germline V gene (reference sequence) sets CDR1 to LNHDA and CDR2 to SQIVND. Reading the label with the study, this specimen's time point is: about 28 days (+/-7) after the second vaccine dose. AZD1222 recipients whose second dose came at about 4 weeks and those whose second dose came at about 12 weeks were combined into one group, since spike-specific TCR depth and breadth did not differ between the two schedules. The vaccinee samples were drawn from two UK trials, COV001 and COV002, one of which was a single-blind randomized controlled phase 2/3 trial testing AZD1222 (ChAdOx1 nCoV-19) in healthy adults. For TCRbeta chain sequencing, PBMC samples were collected from trial participants at day 0 and at day 28 after the second dose.

The study at large found these results: Vaccine-associated CD4 TCRs spanned the whole spike protein, with dominant responses in regions 160-218 and 743-854. After two AZD1222 doses, both the breadth and the depth of spike-specific TCRs were significantly higher than at day 0 and than in MenACWY recipients. The 56-69-year group was small, and its depth increase did not reach significance, likely because of low power. Conclusions about previously exposed vaccinees are limited, since just five or six AZD1222 recipients were seropositive for SARS-CoV-2 at baseline. Because no day 14 peak-response samples were available, the repertoires could be characterized only after the peak T cell response. Reportedly, close to half of the unique spike-specific TCRs recognized epitopes lying outside the regions that are mutated in the B.1.351 and B.1.1.7 variants. Participants were mostly white British and included more females than males, and it was suggested by the authors that clonal diversity may have been underestimated.

The specimen was peripheral blood, collected 28 days after the second AZD1222 dose. The V and J segments used are TRBV19 and TRBJ1-4, with the D gene uncertain. The source is an adult who received the AZD1222 COVID-19 vaccine. The DNA reads TGTGCCAGTAGCCTAGGGAAGGGAACTAATGAAAAACTGTTTTTT. Its product reads: CASSLGKGTNEKLFF. Reference TRBV19 and TRBJ1-4 genes cover what lies past the CDR3, so the full variable domain is DGGITQSPKYLFRKEGQNVTLSCEQNLNHDAMYWYRQDPGQGLRLIYYSQIVNDFQKGDIAEGYSVSREKKESFPLTVTSAQKNPTAFYLCASSLGKGTNEKLFFGSGTQLSVL.